These 10 T cell receptor beta chains were all obtained from the same sample, sequenced in a study of T cells after posttransplantation cyclophosphamide. The assay was immunoSEQ multiplex PCR, and TCRdb's table has in-frame clones only and misses some. The sample shows approximately 11,000 clones, approximately 86% of them seen only once. Treatment was busulfan-fludarabine conditioning, a marrow graft, and cyclophosphamide on days +3 and +4. The specimen was CD4+ T cells sorted from PBMCs, collected after allogeneic stem cell transplant with posttransplant cyclophosphamide. All receptors come from a young adult male patient who received an allogeneic stem cell transplant from a related donor, was CMV-positive, and had acute GVHD only. The graft donor may account for some of the T cells.

This sequence joins TRBV30 and TRBJ1-6, with D unclear. The CDR3 length is 15 residues. Trimming removed 5 bases from V and 4 bases from J, with 15 bases in between. Germline-derived CDR1 and CDR2 are GTSNPN and SVGIG (reference sequence). The CDR3 sequence: CAWRRDPLYNSPLHF. The DNA of the CDR3 is TGTGCCTGGCGGAGGGATCCCCTATATAATTCACCCCTCCACTTT.

The chain recombines TRBV6-6 with TRBJ1-1; no clear D gene. The length of the CDR3 is 13 residues. V was trimmed by 1 base and J by 1 base, leaving 4 bases between them. CDR1 is MNHNY and CDR2 is SVGAGI in the germline V gene (reference sequence). CDR3 amino acids: CASSYWQNTEAFF. The CDR3 DNA is TGTGCCAGCAGTTACTGGCAGAACACTGAAGCTTTCTTT.

The CDR3 is CASRLQGNFYNEQFF. In nucleotides, the CDR3 is TGTGCCAGCAGATTACAGGGTAATTTCTACAATGAGCAGTTCTTC. V gene TRBV6-6 combines with J gene TRBJ2-1; possible D gene TRBD1, 6 bases. V was trimmed by 6 bases and J by 3 bases, leaving 15 bases between them. CDR3 length: 15 residues. Germline CDR1 reads MNHNY; CDR2 reads SVGAGI (reference sequence).

V gene TRBV10-3 combines with J gene TRBJ2-7; D gene ambiguous. Trimming stripped 4 bases from V and 2 bases from J, with 9 bases between. This CDR3 has 13 amino acids. Germline CDR1 ENHRY, CDR2 SYGVKD. CDR3 sequence reads: CAISAMAAYEQYF. The CDR3 region has the DNA TGTGCCATCAGTGCCATGGCAGCCTACGAGCAGTACTTC.

The chain links TRBV6-1 to TRBJ1-2; 10 bases agree with TRBD1. The CDR3 loop spans 15 amino acids. The germline V gene encodes CDR1 MNHNS and CDR2 SASEGT. Trimming cost V 3 bases and J 3 bases; bases outside gene matches: 4. The CDR3 loop reads CASSEGGQGYYGYTF. The CDR3 bases are TGTGCCAGCAGTGAGGGGGGACAGGGGTACTATGGCTACACCTTC.

V usage is TRBV23-1 and J usage is TRBJ2-7, with D tentatively TRBD1 (5 bases). TRBV23-1 is sorted into the ORF group, with uncertain function. Trimming pared 2 bases from V and 3 bases from J, leaving 8 bases between. The CDR3 loop spans 13 amino acids. In DNA form, the CDR3 reads TGCGCCAGCAGTCAAAAGGGGATCTACGAGCAGTACTTC. Protein sequence: CASSQKGIYEQYF.

This clone showed up just a few times. V gene TRBV18 combines with J gene TRBJ2-1, with 11 bases fitting TRBD2. V lost 0 bases and J lost 7; bases outside the gene matches: 5. This CDR3 region has 16 residues. Germline V CDR1 and CDR2: KGHSH, LQKENI. The CDR3 nucleotides read TGTGCCAGCTCACCACCGGTAGCGGGGGGGCCGAATGAGCAGTTCTTC. Its protein is CASSPPVAGGPNEQFF. Full variable domain (rest looked up from reference TRBV18 and TRBJ2-1): NAGVMQNPRHLVRRRGQEARLRCSPMKGHSHVYWYRQLPEEGLKFMVYLQKENIIDESGMPKERFSAEFPKEGPSILRIQQVVRGDSAAYFCASSPPVAGGPNEQFFGPGTRLTVL.

J is TRBJ2-5 and V is TRBV6-6, with D possibly TRBD1 on 6 matching bases. Germline V gene data show CDR1 as MNHNY and CDR2 as SVGAGI (reference sequence). CDR3 size: 14 residues. V was shortened by 4 bases and J by 2 bases, with 11 bases between the two germline ends. CDR3 sequence (DNA): TGTGCCAGCAGTTTCCCAGGGGTGCAAGAGACCCAGTACTTC. Translated: CASSFPGVQETQYF.

The chain recombines TRBV5-6 with TRBJ1-2, with D tentatively TRBD1 (6 bases). Trimming cost V 4 bases and J 3 bases, with 22 bases left between them. The CDR3 is 17 amino acids. Germline loops: CDR1 SGHDT, CDR2 YYEEEE. In nucleotides, the CDR3 is TGTGCCAGCAGCCCCGGCTCGCGGTCAGGGGAATACTATGGCTACACCTTC. As protein: CASSPGSRSGEYYGYTF.

This chain links TRBV5-4 with TRBJ2-3; possible D gene TRBD2, 6 bases. The CDR3 is 13 amino acids. From germline, CDR1 is SGHNT and CDR2 YYREEE (reference sequence). V gave up 9 bases and J gave up 3 bases, with 14 bases separating them. The CDR3 loop is CANRDLGTDTQYF. The CDR3 bases are TGTGCCAACCGGGACTTAGGTACAGATACGCAGTATTTT.